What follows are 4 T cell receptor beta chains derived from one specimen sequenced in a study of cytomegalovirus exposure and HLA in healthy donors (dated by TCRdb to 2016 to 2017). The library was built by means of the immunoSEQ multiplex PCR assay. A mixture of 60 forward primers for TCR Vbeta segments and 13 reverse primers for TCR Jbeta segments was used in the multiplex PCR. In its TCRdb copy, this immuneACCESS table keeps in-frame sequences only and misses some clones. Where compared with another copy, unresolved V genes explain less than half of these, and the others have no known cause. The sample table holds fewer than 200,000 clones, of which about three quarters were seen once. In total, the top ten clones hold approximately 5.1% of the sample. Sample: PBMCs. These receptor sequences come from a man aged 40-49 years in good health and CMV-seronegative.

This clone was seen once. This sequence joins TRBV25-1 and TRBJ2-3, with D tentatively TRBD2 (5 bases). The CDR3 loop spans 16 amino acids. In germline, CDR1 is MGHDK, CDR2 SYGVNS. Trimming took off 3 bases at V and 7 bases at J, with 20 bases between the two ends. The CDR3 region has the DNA TGTGCCAGCAGTGACCCAAGCGAGGGAGTTAGGCATACGCAGTATTTT. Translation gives CASSDPSEGVRHTQYF.

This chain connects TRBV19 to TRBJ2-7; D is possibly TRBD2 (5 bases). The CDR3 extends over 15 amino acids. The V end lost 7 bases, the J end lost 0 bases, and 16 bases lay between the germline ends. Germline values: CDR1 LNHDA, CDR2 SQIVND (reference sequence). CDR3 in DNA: TGTGCCAGTAACGGGCGGACGGGGAGCTCCTACGAGCAGTACTTC. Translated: CASNGRTGSSYEQYF.

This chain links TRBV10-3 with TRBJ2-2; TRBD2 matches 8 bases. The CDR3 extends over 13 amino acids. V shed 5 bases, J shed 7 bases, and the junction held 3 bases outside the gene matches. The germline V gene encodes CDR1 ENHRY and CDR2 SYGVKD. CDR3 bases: TGTGCCATCAGTCGGGGGGGAAGCGGGGAGCTGTTTTTT. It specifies CAISRGGSGELFF.

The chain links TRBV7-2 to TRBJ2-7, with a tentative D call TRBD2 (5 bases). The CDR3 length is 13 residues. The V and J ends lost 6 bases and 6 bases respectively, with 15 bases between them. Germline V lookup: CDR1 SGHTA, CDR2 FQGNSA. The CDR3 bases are TGTGCCAGCAGAGAGGGAAGACTCACCGAGCAGTACTTC. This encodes CASREGRLTEQYF.